This TCR beta chain was recorded in a study of Tregs in tolerant kidney transplant recipients. As for the study in general: Mixed chimerism was transient after nonmyeloablative marrow transplants from related graft donors. Broader study findings: Biological reproducibility was not directly addressed in this study.

Repertoires were generated with immunoSEQ multiplex PCR, while TCRdb's copy carries only in-frame clones and drops some. This listing includes roughly 32,000 clones. Note on this clone: The target antigen is unknown.

Sequenced here: CD8+ T cells from blood, sampled before the transplant. The sequence came from a human donor who received a combined kidney and bone marrow transplant.

The part of the CDR3 DNA that was read is TGTGCCAGCAGAACCCGGGACAGCCTTAACTATGGC. Residues: CASRTRDSLNYG. The whole CDR3 reads CASRTRDSLNYGYTF. This chain connects TRBV7-2 to TRBJ1-2, with TRBD1 identical over 7 bases. The read gets to within 3 residues of the CDR3 end, and the germline J gene fills in the rest. The CDR3 is 15 amino acids. With 6 bases clipped from V and 1 base from J, the junction kept 8 bases outside the gene matches. CDR1 and CDR2 (germline): SGHTA, FQGNSA.